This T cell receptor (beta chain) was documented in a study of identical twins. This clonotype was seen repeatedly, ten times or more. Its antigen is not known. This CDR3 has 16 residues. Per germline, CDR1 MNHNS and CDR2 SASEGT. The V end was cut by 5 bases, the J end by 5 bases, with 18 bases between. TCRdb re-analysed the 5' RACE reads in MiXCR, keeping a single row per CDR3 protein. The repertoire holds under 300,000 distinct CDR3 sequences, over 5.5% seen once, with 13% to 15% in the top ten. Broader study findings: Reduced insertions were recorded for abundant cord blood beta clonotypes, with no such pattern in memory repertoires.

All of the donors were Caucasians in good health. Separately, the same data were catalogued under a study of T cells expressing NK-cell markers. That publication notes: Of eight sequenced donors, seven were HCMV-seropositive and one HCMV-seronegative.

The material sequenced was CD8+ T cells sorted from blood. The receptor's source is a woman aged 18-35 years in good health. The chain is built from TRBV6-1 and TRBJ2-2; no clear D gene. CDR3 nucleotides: TGTGCCAGCAGTCCCGTGAGGCGCGAAGGGACCGGGGAGCTGTTTTTT. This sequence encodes CASSPVRREGTGELFF.